This T cell receptor (beta chain) was captured in a study of OX40 agonist ivuxolimab in advanced cancers. On the study more broadly: The dose-escalation cohort had hepatocellular carcinoma, melanoma, renal cell or head and neck cancer. The eligibility criteria allowed prior anti-PD-1, anti-PD-L1 or anti-CTLA-4 therapy, and 30% to 45% had some.

Some clones are missing from TCRdb's copy, which holds only in-frame ones; the method was immunoSEQ multiplex PCR. The table has fewer than 70,000 clones, more than 65% seen once. Points from the study as a whole: The 0.1-3.0 mg/kg partial responders had among the lowest clonal expansion. On average, CD8+ T cells showed a greater number of expanded clones than CD4+.

The germline V gene encodes CDR1 SGHVS and CDR2 FNYEAQ. V trimming: 4 bases; J trimming: 4 bases; junction bases outside the gene matches: 15. The CDR3 sequence is 17 residues long. This clone has only one observation. Its matching antigen is unknown. The chain couples TRBV7-6 to TRBJ2-5, with TRBD2 matching 7 bases. The source material was CD4+ or CD8+ T cells sorted from blood, sampled in a trial of the OX40 agonist ivuxolimab. This clonotype was obtained from an adult with an advanced solid tumor such as melanoma, head and neck, liver or kidney cancer. This chain's CDR3 is CASSYDMGTTARETQYF. The CDR3, as DNA: TGTGCCAGCAGCTACGATATGGGGACTACCGCAAGAGAGACCCAGTACTTC.